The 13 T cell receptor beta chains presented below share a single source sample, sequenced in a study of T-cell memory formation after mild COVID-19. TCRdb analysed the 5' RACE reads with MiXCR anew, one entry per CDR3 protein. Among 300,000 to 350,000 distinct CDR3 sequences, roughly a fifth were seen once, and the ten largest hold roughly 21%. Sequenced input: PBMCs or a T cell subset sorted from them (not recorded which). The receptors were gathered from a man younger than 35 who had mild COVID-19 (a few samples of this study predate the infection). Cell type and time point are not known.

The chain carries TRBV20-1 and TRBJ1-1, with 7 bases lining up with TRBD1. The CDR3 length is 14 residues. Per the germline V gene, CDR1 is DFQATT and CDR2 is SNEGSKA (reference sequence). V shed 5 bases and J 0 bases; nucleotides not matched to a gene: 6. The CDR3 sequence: CSAARQGMNTEAFF. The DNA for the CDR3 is TGCAGTGCTGCTCGACAGGGAATGAACACTGAAGCTTTCTTT.

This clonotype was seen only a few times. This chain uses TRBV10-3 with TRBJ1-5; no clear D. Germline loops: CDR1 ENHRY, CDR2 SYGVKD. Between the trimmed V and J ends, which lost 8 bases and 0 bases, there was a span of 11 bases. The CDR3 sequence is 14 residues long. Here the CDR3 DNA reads TGTGCCATCGCTCCAATGAATAGCAATCAGCCCCAGCATTTT. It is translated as CAIAPMNSNQPQHF.

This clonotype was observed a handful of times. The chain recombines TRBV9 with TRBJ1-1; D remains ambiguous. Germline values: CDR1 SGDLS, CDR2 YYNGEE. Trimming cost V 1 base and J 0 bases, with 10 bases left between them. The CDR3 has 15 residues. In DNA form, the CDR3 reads TGTGCCAGCAGCGTATCGGCCAGAATGAACACTGAAGCTTTCTTT. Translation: CASSVSARMNTEAFF.

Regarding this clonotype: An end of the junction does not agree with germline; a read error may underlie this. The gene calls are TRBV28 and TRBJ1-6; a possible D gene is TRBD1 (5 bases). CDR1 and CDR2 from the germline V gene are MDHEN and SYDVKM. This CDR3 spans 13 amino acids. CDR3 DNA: TGTGCCAGCAACAGGATCGGAGATTCACACCTCCACTTT. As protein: CASNRIGDSHLHF.

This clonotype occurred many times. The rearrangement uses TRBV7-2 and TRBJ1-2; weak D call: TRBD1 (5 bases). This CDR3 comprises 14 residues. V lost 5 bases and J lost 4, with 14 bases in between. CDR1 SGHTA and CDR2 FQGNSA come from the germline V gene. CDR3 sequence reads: CASSARGGSYGYTF. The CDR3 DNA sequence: TGTGCCAGCAGCGCCCGTGGGGGTTCCTATGGCTACACCTTC.

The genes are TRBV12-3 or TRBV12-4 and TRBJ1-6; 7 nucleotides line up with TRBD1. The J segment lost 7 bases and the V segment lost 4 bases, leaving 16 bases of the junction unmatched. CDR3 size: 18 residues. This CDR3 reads CASSSQGGVGVLNSPLHF. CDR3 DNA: TGTGCCAGCAGTTCCCAGGGGGGGGTGGGGGTGCTGAATTCACCCCTCCACTTT.

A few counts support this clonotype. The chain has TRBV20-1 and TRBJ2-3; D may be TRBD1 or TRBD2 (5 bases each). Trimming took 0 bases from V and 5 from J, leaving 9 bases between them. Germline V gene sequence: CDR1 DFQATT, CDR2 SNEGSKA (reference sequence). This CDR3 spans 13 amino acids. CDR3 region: CSARDRGRDTQYF. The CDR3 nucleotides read TGCAGTGCTAGAGACCGGGGCAGAGATACGCAGTATTTT.

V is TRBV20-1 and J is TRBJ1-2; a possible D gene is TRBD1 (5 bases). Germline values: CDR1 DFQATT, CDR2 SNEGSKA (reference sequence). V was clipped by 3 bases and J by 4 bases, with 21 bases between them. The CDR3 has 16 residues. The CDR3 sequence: CSASAPGRTPVYGYTF. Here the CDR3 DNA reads TGCAGTGCTAGTGCACCGGGACGGACCCCGGTCTATGGCTACACCTTC.

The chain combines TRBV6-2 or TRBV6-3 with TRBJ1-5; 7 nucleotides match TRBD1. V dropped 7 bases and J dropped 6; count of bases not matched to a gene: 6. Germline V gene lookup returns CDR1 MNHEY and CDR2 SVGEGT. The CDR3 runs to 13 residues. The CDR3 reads CASKRGGGQPQHF. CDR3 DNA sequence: TGTGCCAGCAAACGAGGGGGCGGTCAGCCCCAGCATTTT.

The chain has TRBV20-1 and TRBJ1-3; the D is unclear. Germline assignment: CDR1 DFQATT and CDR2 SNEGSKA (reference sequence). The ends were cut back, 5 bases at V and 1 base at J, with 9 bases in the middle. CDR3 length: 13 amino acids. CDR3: CSAPVHSGNTIYF. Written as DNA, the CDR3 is TGCAGTGCTCCGGTCCATTCTGGAAACACCATATATTTT.

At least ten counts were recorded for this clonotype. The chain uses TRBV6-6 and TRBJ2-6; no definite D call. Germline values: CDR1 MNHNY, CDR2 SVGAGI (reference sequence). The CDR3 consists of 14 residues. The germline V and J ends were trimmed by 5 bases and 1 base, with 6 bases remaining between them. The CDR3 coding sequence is TGTGCCAGCAGTGGTGGTTCTGGGGCCAACGTCCTGACTTTC. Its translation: CASSGGSGANVLTF.

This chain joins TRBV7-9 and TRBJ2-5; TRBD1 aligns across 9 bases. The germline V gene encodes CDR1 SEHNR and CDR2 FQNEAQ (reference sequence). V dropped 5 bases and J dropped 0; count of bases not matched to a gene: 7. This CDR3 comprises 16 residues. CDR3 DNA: TGTGCCAGCAGCATGGGGACAGGGATGGACCAAGAGACCCAGTACTTC. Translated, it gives CASSMGTGMDQETQYF.

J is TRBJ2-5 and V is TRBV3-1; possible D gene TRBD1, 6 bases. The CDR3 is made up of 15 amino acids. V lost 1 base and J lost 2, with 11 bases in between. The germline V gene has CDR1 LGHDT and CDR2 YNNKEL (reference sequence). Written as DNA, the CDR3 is TGTGCCAGCAGCCAAGGAGGACAGCTTCAAGAGACCCAGTACTTC. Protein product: CASSQGGQLQETQYF.